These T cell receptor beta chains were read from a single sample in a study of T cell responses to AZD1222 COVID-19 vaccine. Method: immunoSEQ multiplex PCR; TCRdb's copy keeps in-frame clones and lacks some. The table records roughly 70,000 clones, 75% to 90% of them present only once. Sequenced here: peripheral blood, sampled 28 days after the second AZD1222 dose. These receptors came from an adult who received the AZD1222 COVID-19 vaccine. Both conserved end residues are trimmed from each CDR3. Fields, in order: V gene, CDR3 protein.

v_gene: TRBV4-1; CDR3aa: ASSQDGNGGNTIY
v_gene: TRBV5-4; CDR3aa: ASSLYPGSYNEQF
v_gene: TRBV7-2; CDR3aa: ASSFGGSYNQPQH
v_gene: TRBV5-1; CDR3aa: ASNPGGKLNTEAF
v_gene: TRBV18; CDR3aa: ASSPRDSGEQY
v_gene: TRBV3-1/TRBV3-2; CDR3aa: ASSQGAEETQY
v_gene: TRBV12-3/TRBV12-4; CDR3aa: ASSFPGNSPLH
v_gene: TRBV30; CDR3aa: AWSVGGGGGTDTQY
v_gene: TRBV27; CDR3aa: ASSPVRAASYEQY
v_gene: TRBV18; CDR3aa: ASSPSVGRGLETQY
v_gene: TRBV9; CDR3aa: ASSAGDRLGGYT
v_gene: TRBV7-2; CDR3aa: ASSLRGLAGGLHSYEQY
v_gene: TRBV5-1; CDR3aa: ASSKAGTDYNEQF
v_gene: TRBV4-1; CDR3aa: ASSLLGHSYNEQF
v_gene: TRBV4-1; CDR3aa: ASSTRQDNQPQH
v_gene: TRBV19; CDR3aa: ASSRWNEQF
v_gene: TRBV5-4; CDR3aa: ASSLTGSSYEQY
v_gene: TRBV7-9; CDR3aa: ASSLGQGGQETQY
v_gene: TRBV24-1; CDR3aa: ATSVGGRAETQY
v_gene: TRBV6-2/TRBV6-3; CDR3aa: ASSYEPRAGAGEQY
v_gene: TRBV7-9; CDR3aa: ASSRGGEGDTQY
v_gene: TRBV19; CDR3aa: ASSPPSGGASGKY
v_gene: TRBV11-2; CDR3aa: ASSLDPGVNTEAF
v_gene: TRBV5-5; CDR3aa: ASSFSARENSGANVLT
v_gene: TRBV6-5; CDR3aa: ASSLGEAYEQY